The following is a T cell receptor (beta chain) sequence with its context. The source of the sample is a study of T cell repertoires in cytomegalovirus infection. V was trimmed by 6 bases and J by 5 bases, leaving 17 bases between them. This CDR3 is built from 15 residues. Each CDR3 protein is one row after TCRdb ran MiXCR on the reads. The sample holds 740,000 or so distinct CDR3 sequences; roughly 36% are singletons and the top ten take more than 2.5%. This rearrangement joins TRBV12-3 or TRBV12-4 to TRBJ1-5; D is unresolved. The sequenced sample consisted of PBMCs. This receptor was taken from a human donor in good health (CMV status not recorded). Some clones in this sample may be carry-over from other donors' samples. CDR3 sequence (DNA): TGTGCCAGCAGCCCGGGCCAGATGTTAGATCAGCCCCAGCATTTT. The encoded protein is CASSPGQMLDQPQHF.